The T cell receptor beta chain under discussion was sequenced for a study of human T cells and chemical hapten exposure. Study background: Patients having alopecia areata, totalis or universalis were mostly female. Study findings and constraints: TCRs exceeding a frequency of 1 in 1000 stayed unchanged under DPC sensitization.

Germline V gene data show CDR1 as MNHEY and CDR2 as SMNVEV (reference sequence). Trimming took 5 bases from V and 5 from J, leaving 18 bases between them. The CDR3 sequence is 16 residues long. The authors' processing: A per-sample median of roughly 100,000 TCRs was observed, with a range of roughly 20,000 to 750,000. TCRdb reprocessed the RACE reads with MiXCR, giving one entry per CDR3 protein. TCRdb assigned the V and J calls; the authors' analysis was not used. The data show 350,000 or so distinct CDR3 sequences, with around 6.9% seen just once and less than 10% held by the top ten. Concerning this clonotype itself: Its antigen is not identified.

Time point given: patch test 1, 2 weeks after DPC sensitization. Treatment indicated: therapeutic diphenylcyclopropenone sensitization with weekly scalp DPC. Someone pulled total RNA out of unfractionated whole blood. This clonotype originated in a woman younger than 30 with alopecia areata. Some clones in this sample may be carry-over from other donors' samples. The chain recombines TRBV27 with TRBJ1-4; D may be TRBD1 (6 bases). This material consisted of whole blood, taken in connection with sensitization to the hapten diphenylcyclopropenone (DPC). As DNA, the CDR3 is TGTGCCAGCAGTGCGTCTAACAGGGCTGCAAATGAAAAACTGTTTTTT. Its translation is CASSASNRAANEKLFF.